Included here is one TCR beta chain sequence, with context. Repertoires were generated with immunoSEQ multiplex PCR, while TCRdb's copy carries only in-frame clones and drops some. This table has roughly 120,000 clones, over 75% appearing once. The data derive from a study of control samples from healthy donors and cancer patients. Sequencing used PBMCs. The source of this sequence is a woman between 45 and 60 years old with colorectal cancer.

The CDR3 loop reads CASSEDYNSPLHF. The CDR3 bases are TGTGCCAGCAGTGAGGATTATAATTCACCCCTCCACTTT. The chain uses TRBV6-1 and TRBJ1-6, with D hard to call. Trimming pared 3 bases from V and 4 bases from J, leaving 4 bases between. Germline CDR1 reads MNHNS; CDR2 reads SASEGT. This CDR3 has 13 residues.